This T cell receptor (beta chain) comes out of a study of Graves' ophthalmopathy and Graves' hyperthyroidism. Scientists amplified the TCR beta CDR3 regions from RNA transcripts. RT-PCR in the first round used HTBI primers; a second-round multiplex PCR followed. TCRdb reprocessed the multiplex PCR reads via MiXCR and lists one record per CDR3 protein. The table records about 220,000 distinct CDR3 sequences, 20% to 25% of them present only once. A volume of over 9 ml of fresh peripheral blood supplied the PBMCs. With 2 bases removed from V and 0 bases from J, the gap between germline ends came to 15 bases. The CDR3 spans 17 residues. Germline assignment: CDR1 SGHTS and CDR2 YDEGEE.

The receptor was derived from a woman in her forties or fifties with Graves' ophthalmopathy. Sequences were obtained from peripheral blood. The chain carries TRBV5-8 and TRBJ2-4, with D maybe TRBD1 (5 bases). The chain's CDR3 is CASSFVPSGLAKNIQYF. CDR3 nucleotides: TGTGCCAGCAGCTTTGTCCCCTCAGGGTTAGCCAAAAACATTCAGTACTTC.